Listed below are T cell receptor beta chains from one sample, sequenced in a study of blood T cell repertoires in COVID-19. The protocol was immunoSEQ multiplex PCR, while the TCRdb copy is restricted to in-frame clones and leaves out a portion. This table has roughly 150,000 clones, 75% to 90% appearing once. Specimen: peripheral blood. The receptors stem from a man between 60 and 75 years old with acute or convalescent COVID-19. Both conserved end residues are part of each CDR3. The D gene is left open where the match is weak. Where a row states a size, it is once, few, many or the class of an expanded clone; other rows omit it.

CDR3 protein: CASSYQVDREQYF
CDR3 DNA: TGTGCCAGCAGTTACCAGGTAGATCGGGAGCAGTACTTC
V gene: TRBV6-5
clone size: NA
J gene: TRBJ2-7
D gene: NA

CDR3 protein: CASTSPGLSHYEQYF
CDR3 DNA: TGTGCCAGCACCTCGCCAGGACTGTCCCACTACGAGCAGTACTTC
V gene: TRBV28
clone size: NA
J gene: TRBJ2-7
D gene: NA

CDR3 protein: CASSLGRAYGQYF
CDR3 DNA: TGTGCCAGCAGTTTGGGGCGAGCTTACGGGCAGTACTTC
V gene: TRBV28
clone size: few
J gene: TRBJ2-7
D gene: NA

CDR3 protein: CASTPRGPNQPQHF
CDR3 DNA: TGTGCCAGCACCCCCAGGGGCCCTAATCAGCCCCAGCATTTT
V gene: TRBV28
clone size: NA
J gene: TRBJ1-5
D gene: NA

CDR3 protein: CASSYSTPPVQYF
CDR3 DNA: TGTGCCAGCAGTTACTCGACACCCCCGGTCCAGTACTTC
V gene: TRBV6-2/TRBV6-3
clone size: NA
J gene: TRBJ2-7
D gene: NA

CDR3 protein: CATSDRLGTGGQPQHF
CDR3 DNA: TGTGCCACCAGTGACCGACTTGGGACGGGAGGACAGCCCCAGCATTTT
V gene: TRBV24-1
clone size: NA
J gene: TRBJ1-5
D gene: NA

CDR3 protein: CASSSRPTGQGHSNQPQHF
CDR3 DNA: TGTGCCAGCAGCTCCCGCCCGACGGGACAGGGGCACAGCAATCAGCCCCAGCATTTT
V gene: TRBV4-2
clone size: NA
J gene: TRBJ1-5
D gene: TRBD1

CDR3 protein: CASSYSATEAFF
CDR3 DNA: TGTGCCAGCAGTTACTCGGCCACTGAAGCTTTCTTT
V gene: TRBV6-2/TRBV6-3
clone size: NA
J gene: TRBJ1-1
D gene: NA

CDR3 protein: CAIMGTAEQYF
CDR3 DNA: TGTGCCATCATGGGGACTGCCGAGCAGTACTTC
V gene: TRBV10-3
clone size: NA
J gene: TRBJ2-7
D gene: NA

CDR3 protein: CSADPAGGETQYF
CDR3 DNA: TGCAGCGCCGACCCGGCGGGAGGAGAGACCCAGTACTTC
V gene: TRBV29-1
clone size: NA
J gene: TRBJ2-5
D gene: TRBD2

CDR3 protein: CASSTQGVAYGYTF
CDR3 DNA: TGTGCCAGTAGTACACAGGGGGTAGCCTATGGCTACACCTTC
V gene: TRBV19
clone size: NA
J gene: TRBJ1-2
D gene: TRBD1

CDR3 protein: CASSERGRETGELFF
CDR3 DNA: TGTGCCAGCAGTGAGAGGGGGAGAGAAACCGGGGAGCTGTTTTTT
V gene: TRBV2
clone size: NA
J gene: TRBJ2-2
D gene: NA

CDR3 protein: CASSLLAEKLFF
CDR3 DNA: TGTGCCAGCAGTTTGTTGGCCGAAAAACTGTTTTTT
V gene: TRBV28
clone size: NA
J gene: TRBJ1-4
D gene: NA

CDR3 protein: CASSQELAGNNEQFF
CDR3 DNA: TGCGCCAGCAGCCAAGAACTAGCGGGGAACAATGAGCAGTTCTTC
V gene: TRBV4-1
clone size: once
J gene: TRBJ2-1
D gene: TRBD2

CDR3 protein: CASSVGTGPVNEQFF
CDR3 DNA: TGTGCCAGCAGCGTAGGGACAGGGCCGGTCAATGAGCAGTTCTTC
V gene: TRBV9
clone size: NA
J gene: TRBJ2-1
D gene: TRBD1

CDR3 protein: CASSREWPDFYEQYF
CDR3 DNA: TGTGCCAGCAGCCGCGAGTGGCCAGACTTCTACGAGCAGTACTTC
V gene: TRBV6-5
clone size: NA
J gene: TRBJ2-7
D gene: NA

CDR3 protein: CASSEVSTEAFF
CDR3 DNA: TGTGCCAGCAGTGAAGTCAGCACTGAAGCTTTCTTT
V gene: TRBV2
clone size: NA
J gene: TRBJ1-1
D gene: NA

CDR3 protein: CASSPRRGYGYTF
CDR3 DNA: TGTGCCAGCAGCCCACGAAGAGGATATGGCTACACCTTC
V gene: TRBV12-3/TRBV12-4
clone size: NA
J gene: TRBJ1-2
D gene: NA

CDR3 protein: CASSVEPADTQYF
CDR3 DNA: TGTGCCAGCAGTGTGGAGCCTGCAGATACGCAGTATTTT
V gene: TRBV25-1
clone size: NA
J gene: TRBJ2-3
D gene: NA

CDR3 protein: CSVQTGLSLDEQYF
CDR3 DNA: TGCAGCGTCCAGACAGGGCTTTCCCTCGACGAGCAGTACTTC
V gene: TRBV29-1
clone size: NA
J gene: TRBJ2-7
D gene: TRBD1

CDR3 protein: CASSLERSAGKGQFF
CDR3 DNA: TGTGCCAGCAGCTTAGAGAGGTCTGCCGGGAAGGGGCAGTTCTTC
V gene: TRBV7-2
clone size: NA
J gene: TRBJ2-1
D gene: NA

CDR3 protein: CVSSPRQRTEAFF
CDR3 DNA: TGTGTCAGCAGCCCCCGGCAGCGCACTGAAGCTTTCTTT
V gene: TRBV7-9
clone size: NA
J gene: TRBJ1-1
D gene: NA

CDR3 protein: CASSYIGRNRVNQPQHF
CDR3 DNA: TGTGCCAGCAGCTACATTGGGCGTAACAGGGTCAATCAGCCCCAGCATTTT
V gene: TRBV7-2
clone size: few
J gene: TRBJ1-5
D gene: NA

CDR3 protein: CASSLTRISGNTIYF
CDR3 DNA: TGTGCCAGCAGCTTAACACGAATCTCTGGAAACACCATATATTTT
V gene: TRBV11-2
clone size: NA
J gene: TRBJ1-3
D gene: NA

CDR3 protein: CATSRDRGAYNSPLHF
CDR3 DNA: TGTGCCACCAGCAGAGATCGTGGGGCGTATAATTCACCCCTCCACTTT
V gene: TRBV15
clone size: few
J gene: TRBJ1-6
D gene: NA

CDR3 protein: CSVSSGTGDRSTF
CDR3 DNA: TGCAGCGTTTCTTCCGGGACAGGCGATCGAAGCACCTTC
V gene: TRBV29-1
clone size: NA
J gene: TRBJ1-2
D gene: TRBD1

CDR3 protein: CASSEGHRGFYGYTF
CDR3 DNA: TGTGCCAGCAGTGAGGGACACAGGGGCTTCTATGGCTACACCTTC
V gene: TRBV6-1
clone size: NA
J gene: TRBJ1-2
D gene: TRBD1

CDR3 protein: CASTGGQGSYNEQFF
CDR3 DNA: TGCGCCAGCACGGGGGGGCAGGGCTCCTACAATGAGCAGTTCTTC
V gene: TRBV4-1
clone size: NA
J gene: TRBJ2-1
D gene: TRBD2

CDR3 protein: CASGPRQGLETQYF
CDR3 DNA: TGTGCCAGCGGGCCGAGACAGGGATTAGAGACCCAGTACTTC
V gene: TRBV6-5
clone size: NA
J gene: TRBJ2-5
D gene: TRBD1

CDR3 protein: CASSQPAGGGEQYF
CDR3 DNA: TGTGCCAGCAGTCAACCAGCGGGAGGAGGTGAGCAGTACTTC
V gene: TRBV6-2/TRBV6-3
clone size: once
J gene: TRBJ2-7
D gene: TRBD2

CDR3 protein: CASSQDRSDTQYF
CDR3 DNA: TGTGCCAGCAGCCAAGATCGGTCAGATACGCAGTATTTT
V gene: TRBV4-2
clone size: NA
J gene: TRBJ2-3
D gene: NA

CDR3 protein: CASRSRLGGAGELFF
CDR3 DNA: TGTGCCAGCAGATCTCGACTAGGTGGGGCCGGGGAGCTGTTTTTT
V gene: TRBV6-5
clone size: NA
J gene: TRBJ2-2
D gene: NA

CDR3 protein: CASSQWENQPQHF
CDR3 DNA: TGTGCCAGCAGCCAATGGGAGAATCAGCCCCAGCATTTT
V gene: TRBV14
clone size: NA
J gene: TRBJ1-5
D gene: NA

CDR3 protein: CASSVHRGGTEAFF
CDR3 DNA: TGTGCCAGCAGCGTACACAGGGGAGGCACTGAAGCTTTCTTT
V gene: TRBV3-1/TRBV3-2
clone size: NA
J gene: TRBJ1-1
D gene: TRBD1

CDR3 protein: CASSSGQPRSGNTIYF
CDR3 DNA: TGTGCCAGCAGTTCGGGACAGCCTCGCTCTGGAAACACCATATATTTT
V gene: TRBV6-6
clone size: NA
J gene: TRBJ1-3
D gene: TRBD1

CDR3 protein: CASSYRSVLDTQYF
CDR3 DNA: TGTGCCAGCAGTTACCGGTCCGTTTTGGATACGCAGTATTTT
V gene: TRBV6-6
clone size: NA
J gene: TRBJ2-3
D gene: NA

CDR3 protein: CASSPDGQGGAGELFF
CDR3 DNA: TGCGCCAGCAGCCCCGACGGGCAGGGAGGCGCCGGGGAGCTGTTTTTT
V gene: TRBV4-3
clone size: NA
J gene: TRBJ2-2
D gene: NA

CDR3 protein: CSVVPVSYNEQFF
CDR3 DNA: TGCAGCGTTGTCCCTGTCTCCTACAATGAGCAGTTCTTC
V gene: TRBV29-1
clone size: few
J gene: TRBJ2-1
D gene: NA

CDR3 protein: CASSSSGTVSLGRTYEQYF
CDR3 DNA: TGTGCCAGCAGCTCCTCCGGGACAGTGAGCCTGGGTAGGACTTACGAGCAGTACTTC
V gene: TRBV7-2
clone size: NA
J gene: TRBJ2-7
D gene: TRBD1

CDR3 protein: CASSSPRRGLNTGELFF
CDR3 DNA: TGTGCCAGCAGTTCACCCAGACGGGGGTTAAACACCGGGGAGCTGTTTTTT
V gene: TRBV27
clone size: NA
J gene: TRBJ2-2
D gene: NA

CDR3 protein: CASSQGYEQFF
CDR3 DNA: TGTGCCAGTAGCCAGGGCTATGAGCAGTTCTTC
V gene: TRBV19
clone size: NA
J gene: TRBJ2-1
D gene: NA

CDR3 protein: CAIGASANEKLFF
CDR3 DNA: TGTGCCATCGGGGCCTCGGCTAATGAAAAACTGTTTTTT
V gene: TRBV10-3
clone size: NA
J gene: TRBJ1-4
D gene: NA

CDR3 protein: CSASPYTGELFF
CDR3 DNA: TGCAGTGCTAGTCCTTACACCGGGGAGCTGTTTTTT
V gene: TRBV20-1
clone size: NA
J gene: TRBJ2-2
D gene: NA

CDR3 protein: CASSSPPQPQHF
CDR3 DNA: TGTGCCAGCAGTTCCCCCCCGCAGCCCCAGCATTTT
V gene: TRBV6-5
clone size: NA
J gene: TRBJ1-5
D gene: NA

CDR3 protein: CASSPPAGTGGELFF
CDR3 DNA: TGTGCCAGCAGTCCTCCGGCGGGAACAGGGGGAGAACTGTTTTTT
V gene: TRBV27
clone size: NA
J gene: TRBJ1-4
D gene: TRBD1

CDR3 protein: CASSVGGGAVGEQFF
CDR3 DNA: TGTGCCAGCAGCGTAGGAGGGGGGGCAGTGGGTGAGCAGTTCTTC
V gene: TRBV9
clone size: NA
J gene: TRBJ2-1
D gene: NA

CDR3 protein: CASSVGQRSYTF
CDR3 DNA: TGTGCCAGCAGCGTAGGACAGCGTTCCTACACCTTC
V gene: TRBV9
clone size: NA
J gene: TRBJ1-2
D gene: NA

CDR3 protein: CASSQDWTGVPNTEAFF
CDR3 DNA: TGTGCCAGCAGCCAAGACTGGACAGGGGTGCCTAACACTGAAGCTTTCTTT
V gene: TRBV3-1/TRBV3-2
clone size: few
J gene: TRBJ1-1
D gene: TRBD1

CDR3 protein: CASSLVGGGTEAFF
CDR3 DNA: TGTGCCAGCAGCTTAGTAGGGGGTGGTACTGAAGCTTTCTTT
V gene: TRBV7-2
clone size: NA
J gene: TRBJ1-1
D gene: NA

CDR3 protein: CATSDTTGAYNEQFF
CDR3 DNA: TGTGCCACCAGTGATACAACAGGGGCTTACAATGAGCAGTTCTTC
V gene: TRBV24-1
clone size: NA
J gene: TRBJ2-1
D gene: TRBD1

CDR3 protein: CASSLAGAGGEADTQYF
CDR3 DNA: TGTGCCAGCAGCTTGGCGGGGGCGGGAGGGGAGGCAGATACGCAGTATTTT
V gene: TRBV5-4
clone size: NA
J gene: TRBJ2-3
D gene: TRBD2

CDR3 protein: CASSVGSGRGEAFF
CDR3 DNA: TGTGCCAGCAGCGTAGGCTCGGGGAGGGGTGAAGCTTTCTTT
V gene: TRBV9
clone size: few
J gene: TRBJ1-1
D gene: NA

CDR3 protein: CASSLLAGGVGELFF
CDR3 DNA: TGTGCCAGCAGCTTACTAGCGGGGGGAGTCGGGGAGCTGTTTTTT
V gene: TRBV11-2
clone size: NA
J gene: TRBJ2-2
D gene: TRBD2

CDR3 protein: CASSRGTANTGELFF
CDR3 DNA: TGTGCCAGCAGCCGCGGGACAGCGAACACCGGGGAGCTGTTTTTT
V gene: TRBV7-9
clone size: NA
J gene: TRBJ2-2
D gene: NA

CDR3 protein: CASSWGTGVKDTQYF
CDR3 DNA: TGTGCCAGCAGCTGGGGGACAGGGGTTAAAGATACGCAGTATTTT
V gene: TRBV5-4
clone size: NA
J gene: TRBJ2-3
D gene: TRBD1

CDR3 protein: CASSPGQTNYGYTF
CDR3 DNA: TGTGCCAGCAGTCCGGGACAGACTAACTATGGCTACACCTTC
V gene: TRBV6-6
clone size: once
J gene: TRBJ1-2
D gene: TRBD1

CDR3 protein: CASSITGFNEQFF
CDR3 DNA: TGTGCCAGTAGTATCACAGGGTTCAATGAGCAGTTCTTC
V gene: TRBV19
clone size: few
J gene: TRBJ2-1
D gene: NA

CDR3 protein: CATRSTNQASSYNEQFF
CDR3 DNA: TGTGCCACAAGGAGTACCAACCAAGCGAGCTCCTACAATGAGCAGTTCTTC
V gene: TRBV19
clone size: NA
J gene: TRBJ2-1
D gene: NA

CDR3 protein: CASSNRNWGLAGGSYEQYF
CDR3 DNA: TGTGCCAGCAGTAACCGTAATTGGGGACTAGCGGGGGGATCCTACGAGCAGTACTTC
V gene: TRBV2
clone size: NA
J gene: TRBJ2-7
D gene: TRBD2